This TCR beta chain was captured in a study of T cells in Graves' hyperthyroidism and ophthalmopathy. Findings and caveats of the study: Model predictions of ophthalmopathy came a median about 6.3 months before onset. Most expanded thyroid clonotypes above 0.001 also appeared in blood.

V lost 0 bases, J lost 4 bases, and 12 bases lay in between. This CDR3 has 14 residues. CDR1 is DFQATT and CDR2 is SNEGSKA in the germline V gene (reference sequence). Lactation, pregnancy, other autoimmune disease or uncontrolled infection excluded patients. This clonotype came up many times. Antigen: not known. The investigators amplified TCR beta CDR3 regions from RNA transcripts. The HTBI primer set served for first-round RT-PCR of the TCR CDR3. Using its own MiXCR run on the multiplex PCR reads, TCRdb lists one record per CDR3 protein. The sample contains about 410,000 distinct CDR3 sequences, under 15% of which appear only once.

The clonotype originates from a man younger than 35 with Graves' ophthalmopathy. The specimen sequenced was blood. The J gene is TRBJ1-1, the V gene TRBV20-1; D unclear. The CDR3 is CSARDAADRTEAFF. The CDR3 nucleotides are TGCAGTGCTAGAGATGCGGCAGATCGCACTGAAGCTTTCTTT.